This record covers a single T cell receptor beta chain. This clone has at least ten counts. Its antigen is currently not known. No much larger clone is present one base from it, and per-base qualities are unavailable. This sample was taken from a study of metastatic and nonmetastatic thyroid tumors (dated by TCRdb to about 2020). About the study as a whole: Repertoires from peripheral blood and from tumor or nodule tissue samples of malignant and benign thyroid patients were compared.

The library was made by PCR. This sample was sequenced with an Illumina HiSeq 4000. High-throughput sequencing was used to profile the CDR3 region of the TCR beta-chain in every patient. In the paper's pipeline: The researchers built a classifier to tell apart papillary thyroid cancer patients with distant metastasis, based on CDR3 differences among clinicopathological groups. The Shannon index was used to measure repertoire diversity, and the Morisita-Horn index was used to measure how similar tumor and blood repertoires were. The raw public data were reprocessed by TCRdb itself: fastp quality trimming at Q25, MiXCR clonotype calling, in-frame beta chains only. TCRdb, rather than the study authors, made the V and J calls. Here the sample has some 15,000 clones; roughly 20% occur a single time. The leading ten clones occupy less than 8% of the sample. At the junction V is shortened by 4 bases and J by 4 bases, with 15 bases in between. Taken from the germline V gene (reference sequence), the CDR1 and CDR2 loops are SGHNT and YYREEE. The CDR3, cysteine through phenylalanine, is 15 amino acids long. The sequence is cut down to CDR3 DNA, 45 bases in frame from base 1.

No treatment had been received by any patient before thyroid surgery. Using T-cell receptor beta sequencing, the study looked back at clinical samples from patients collected from about 2011 to 2018. The full study reports these points: TCR beta diversity was reported as significantly higher in malignant tumors than in benign nodules, in both blood and tumor samples.

This sequence originates from a female donor with papillary thyroid cancer or a benign thyroid nodule (not recorded which). Some clones in this sample may be carry-over from other donors' samples. The chain is assembled from TRBV5-4 and TRBJ1-3, with a weak D call of TRBD1 (5 bases match). Input material: adjacent normal tissue. In nucleotides, the sequence is TGTGCCAGCAGCCCTACAGAGGGGTACGGAAACACCATATATTTT. This is translated as CASSPTEGYGNTIYF. Beyond the CDR3, the reference TRBV5-4 and TRBJ1-3 genes provide the residues; the full variable domain reads: ETGVTQSPTHLIKTRGQQVTLRCSSQSGHNTVSWYQQALGQGPQFIFQYYREEENGRGNFPPRFSGLQFPNYSSELNVNALELDDSALYLCASSPTEGYGNTIYFGEGSWLTVV.